What follows are 24 T cell receptor beta chains derived from one specimen sequenced in a study of response to subunit inactivated influenza vaccine. TCRdb itself ran the RT-PCR reads through MiXCR, one entry per CDR3 protein. The repertoire holds more than 400,000 distinct CDR3 sequences, with approximately 7.8% as singletons. The sample here was PBMCs from blood, taken less than 25 months after vaccination. The receptors here all came from a man aged 45-69 years who received an inactivated influenza vaccine.

This clonotype appeared a few times. This chain uses TRBV20-1 with TRBJ1-5; 11 bases line up with TRBD1. J was trimmed by 7 bases and V by 5 bases; bases with no gene match: 4. The CDR3 length is 13 residues. Germline lookup yields CDR1 DFQATT and CDR2 SNEGSKA (reference sequence). The CDR3 protein is CSASGQGAQPQHF. CDR3 nucleotide sequence: TGCAGTGCTTCAGGACAGGGGGCCCAGCCCCAGCATTTT.

A few counts support this clonotype. The chain joins TRBV29-1 to TRBJ2-2, with D tentatively TRBD2 (6 bases). Germline V gene sequence: CDR1 SQVTM, CDR2 ANQGSEA. The CDR3 consists of 14 residues. V gave up 6 bases and J gave up 4 bases, with 15 bases separating them. CDR3 nucleotide sequence: TGCAGCGTCTCCTCGGGAGCGGGCACCGGGGAGCTGTTTTTT. It codes for CSVSSGAGTGELFF.

This chain uses TRBV6-2 or TRBV6-3 with TRBJ2-1, with D unclear. CDR3 length: 13 amino acids. CDR1 is MNHEY, CDR2 SVGEGT, per germline. The germline V and J ends were trimmed by 2 bases and 6 bases, with 8 bases remaining between them. CDR3 DNA: TGTGCCAGCAGTTACCCTGGACCCAATGAGCAGTTCTTC. Translated, it gives CASSYPGPNEQFF.

This clonotype occurred a few times. The chain employs TRBV3-1 and TRBJ1-6, with D unresolved. The CDR3 spans 14 residues. V lost 2 bases to trimming and J lost 13 bases, with 15 bases between them. The germline CDR1 and CDR2 sequences are LGHDT and YNNKEL (reference sequence). CDR3 region: CASSQTGSKDPLHF. CDR3 sequence (DNA): TGTGCCAGCAGCCAAACCGGATCGAAAGATCCCCTCCACTTT. The full variable domain, completed using reference TRBV3-1 and TRBJ1-6, is DTAVSQTPKYLVTQMGNDKSIKCEQNLGHDTMYWYKQDSKKFLKIMFSYNNKELIINETVPNRFSPKSPDKAHLNLHINSLELGDSAVYFCASSQTGSKDPLHFGNGTRLTVT.

This clonotype was detected ten times or more. V usage is TRBV7-9 and J usage is TRBJ1-6; D gene unclear. From germline, CDR1 is SEHNR and CDR2 FQNEAQ (reference sequence). This CDR3 has 15 amino acids. V was cut by 2 bases and J by 6 bases, with 11 bases left in between. The CDR3 reads CASSLRLSSNSPLHF. The CDR3 nucleotides read TGTGCCAGCAGCTTAAGGCTCAGTTCTAATTCACCCCTCCACTTT. Variable domain in full (rest from reference TRBV7-9 and TRBJ1-6): DTGVSQNPRHKITKRGQNVTFRCDPISEHNRLYWYRQTLGQGPEFLTYFQNEAQLEKSRLLSDRFSAERPKGSFSTLEIQRTEQGDSAMYLCASSLRLSSNSPLHFGNGTRLTVT.

This clonotype was counted many times. The chain carries TRBV20-1 and TRBJ2-3, with 11 bases fitting TRBD2. This CDR3 is built from 15 residues. The trim removed 6 bases at V and 3 bases at J, leaving 8 bases unmatched. Germline V gives CDR1 DFQATT, CDR2 SNEGSKA (reference sequence). The CDR3 DNA reads as TGCAGTGCCCCTGGACTAGCGGGTTGGACAGATACGCAGTATTTT. Translating it yields CSAPGLAGWTDTQYF.

At least ten counts were recorded for this clonotype. The chain combines TRBV6-1 with TRBJ1-5; D not certain. The CDR3 has 15 amino acids. The V end was cut by 5 bases, the J end by 5 bases, with 16 bases between. Germline CDR1 and CDR2: MNHNS and SASEGT. Here the CDR3 reads CASSPVGVLYQPQHF. The DNA of the CDR3 is TGTGCCAGCAGTCCCGTTGGAGTACTATATCAGCCCCAGCATTTT.

This clonotype has a count of ten or more. The chain employs TRBV3-1 and TRBJ1-1, with D uncertain. CDR3 size: 13 residues. Trimming took off 4 bases at V and 6 bases at J, with 12 bases between the two ends. Germline values: CDR1 LGHDT, CDR2 YNNKEL (reference sequence). CDR3 bases: TGTGCCAGCAGCCCCGGGAGTCAAGCTGAAGCTTTCTTT. It yields the protein CASSPGSQAEAFF.

This clonotype was found many times. This sequence joins TRBV12-3 or TRBV12-4 and TRBJ2-3; D is unclear. The CDR3 covers 14 residues. Deletions cut 5 bases from V and 6 bases from J, with 15 bases between. CDR3 sequence reads: CASSLWKDIDTQYF. Here the CDR3 DNA reads TGTGCCAGCAGTCTCTGGAAAGACATCGATACGCAGTATTTT.

The rearrangement uses TRBV7-9 and TRBJ2-2; no clear D. V lost 5 bases and J 8 bases, leaving 9 bases between the germline ends. The V gene's germline CDR1 is SEHNR and CDR2 FQNEAQ (reference sequence). The CDR3 contains 12 residues. This CDR3 reads CASSNARGELFF. CDR3 bases: TGTGCCAGCAGCAACGCGCGGGGGGAGCTGTTTTTT.

V usage is TRBV11-2 and J usage is TRBJ2-6; D is possibly TRBD1 or TRBD2 (6 bases each). V lost 7 bases and J 1 base, leaving 20 bases between the germline ends. The CDR3 sequence is 18 residues long. The germline V gene encodes CDR1 SGHAT and CDR2 FQNNGV. CDR3 region: CASTYYPGGPSGANVLTF. As DNA, the CDR3 is TGTGCCAGCACTTACTACCCCGGGGGCCCATCTGGGGCCAACGTCCTGACTTTC. The full variable domain, with the rest looked up from reference TRBV11-2 and TRBJ2-6, is EAGVAQSPRYKIIEKRQSVAFWCNPISGHATLYWYQQILGQGPKLLIQFQNNGVVDDSQLPKDRFSAERLKGVDSTLKIQPAKLEDSAVYLCASTYYPGGPSGANVLTFGAGSRLTVL.

In its sample, this clonotype was seen a few times. The CDR3 reads CASSSLAGSRNEQFF. DNA of the CDR3: TGTGCCAGCAGTTCCCTAGCGGGGTCGAGAAATGAGCAGTTCTTC. The V and J genes are TRBV6-2 or TRBV6-3 and TRBJ2-1; 9 nucleotides agree with TRBD2. Germline CDR1 reads MNHEY; CDR2 reads SVGEGT. V lost 4 bases, J lost 7 bases, and 8 bases stayed unmatched. This CDR3 region has 15 residues.

This clonotype has at least ten counts. V and J are TRBV6-2 or TRBV6-3 and TRBJ2-7; maybe TRBD1 (6 bases). This CDR3 comprises 16 residues. V shed 2 bases and J shed 0 bases, with 14 bases lying between them. Looked up from germline, CDR1 is MNHEY and CDR2 is SVGEGT. CDR3 DNA: TGTGCCAGCAGTTACATGAGGACAGCTAGCTCCTACGAGCAGTACTTC. Translating gives CASSYMRTASSYEQYF.

A few counts support this clonotype. The chain links TRBV7-2 to TRBJ2-7; no clear D gene. V was pared by 5 bases and J by 5 bases, with 16 bases between. This CDR3 has 14 amino acids. CDR1 and CDR2 from the germline V gene are SGHTA and FQGNSA. CDR3 amino acids: CASSTTGPSHEQYF. The CDR3 nucleotides are TGTGCCAGCAGCACAACCGGGCCTTCACACGAGCAGTACTTC.

This clonotype was observed at least ten times. The chain is built from TRBV3-1 and TRBJ2-1; 9 bases fit TRBD2. CDR3 length: 16 residues. Germline-derived CDR1 and CDR2 are LGHDT and YNNKEL (reference sequence). V trimming: 2 bases; J trimming: 9 bases; junction bases outside the gene matches: 11. The CDR3: CASSQSRTSEGGEQFF. Written as DNA, the CDR3 is TGTGCCAGCAGCCAAAGCCGGACTAGCGAGGGAGGTGAGCAGTTCTTC.

This clonotype was found many times. V usage is TRBV27 and J usage is TRBJ1-5; D gene unclear. The germline CDR1 and CDR2 sequences are MNHEY and SMNVEV (reference sequence). The CDR3 runs to 14 residues. V lost 3 bases and J 0 bases, leaving 6 bases between the germline ends. The CDR3 bases are TGTGCCAGCAGTTTCCGGTATAGCAATCAGCCCCAGCATTTT. Amino acids: CASSFRYSNQPQHF.

This clonotype was observed at least ten times. The chain carries TRBV28 and TRBJ2-5, with D perhaps TRBD1 (5 bases). V lost 6 bases to trimming and J lost 1 base, with 12 bases between them. The CDR3 is 14 amino acids. CDR1 MDHEN and CDR2 SYDVKM come from the germline V gene. DNA for the CDR3: TGTGCCAGCAGGCCCCAGGGAACCCAAGAGACCCAGTACTTC. This sequence encodes CASRPQGTQETQYF.

The chain has TRBV5-1 and TRBJ2-1; the D gene is possibly TRBD1 (6 bases). The V end was cut by 1 base, the J end by 3 bases, with 11 bases between. Germline values: CDR1 SGHRS, CDR2 YFSETQ. The CDR3 has 15 amino acids. CDR3 DNA sequence: TGCGCCAGCAGCTTGTCAGGGGCCGACTACAATGAGCAGTTCTTC. Translated: CASSLSGADYNEQFF.

V usage is TRBV20-1 and J usage is TRBJ2-1, with D hard to call. The CDR3 consists of 13 residues. V was cut by 0 bases and J by 8 bases, with 11 bases left in between. Germline assignment: CDR1 DFQATT and CDR2 SNEGSKA (reference sequence). This CDR3 is CSAREQPGHEQFF. Written as DNA, the CDR3 is TGCAGTGCTAGAGAGCAACCCGGCCATGAGCAGTTCTTC.

V is TRBV29-1 and J is TRBJ2-7; TRBD1 matches at 8 bases. Germline-derived CDR1 and CDR2 are SQVTM and ANQGSEA. With 7 bases clipped from V and 5 bases from J, the junction kept 13 bases outside the gene matches. The CDR3 is made up of 14 amino acids. The DNA for the CDR3 is TGCAGCGGAGGACTGACAGGGGCGGTAAACGAGCAGTACTTC. Protein: CSGGLTGAVNEQYF.

In the case of this clonotype: One base away lies a much larger clone, so this may be a sequencing read error. The chain couples TRBV12-3 or TRBV12-4 to TRBJ2-2, with TRBD2 matching over 8 bases. The CDR3 has 13 residues. The DNA for the CDR3 is TGTGCCGGCAGTTCAGGGACTAGCGGGGAGCTGTTTTTT. It codes for CAGSSGTSGELFF.

There are many counts of this clonotype. The rearrangement links TRBV7-2 to TRBJ2-3; 7 bases match TRBD2. The CDR3 spans 12 residues. In germline, CDR1 is SGHTA, CDR2 FQGNSA. V shed 5 bases, J shed 9 bases, and the junction held 5 bases outside the gene matches. CDR3 coding DNA: TGTGCCAGCAGCCGGGAGGCGGGGACGCAGTATTTT. Translated: CASSREAGTQYF.

This clonotype has ten or more counts. The chain recombines TRBV7-2 with TRBJ2-5, with D tentatively TRBD2 (6 bases). The length of the CDR3 is 12 residues. Germline loops: CDR1 SGHTA, CDR2 FQGNSA. V lost 8 bases, J lost 1 base, and 8 bases lay in between. CDR3 sequence (DNA): TGTGCCAGCGGGGGGTTCCAAGAGACCCAGTACTTC. Encoded protein: CASGGFQETQYF.

The chain has TRBV12-3 or TRBV12-4 and TRBJ2-7, with TRBD1 identical over 7 bases. J gave up 3 bases and V 1 base, and 9 bases lay outside the gene matches. The CDR3 totals 16 residues. In nucleotides, the CDR3 is TGTGCCAGCAGTTTAGGCTCGGGGACAGAGTACTACGAGCAGTACTTC. It translates to CASSLGSGTEYYEQYF.